This TCR beta chain was recorded in a study of cytomegalovirus exposure and HLA in healthy donors. On the study more broadly: Unique TCRs from HLA-typed donors, roughly 89 million of them, were held in an early data release.

This clone occurred a few times. The study ran its PCR with 60 Vbeta and 13 Jbeta primers. Sequencing was performed with immunoSEQ multiplex PCR; in TCRdb, only in-frame clones are kept and a portion is missing. The top ten hold less than 8% of the sample, which has 130,000 to 150,000 clones, 60% to 85% seen once. Regarding donors, all were healthy bone marrow donors. Sequencing was carried out using PBMCs. This receptor was identified in a middle-aged woman in good health and CMV-seropositive.

CDR3 amino acids: CASSQVGVYGYNNEQFF. CDR3 DNA: TGCGCCAGCAGCCAAGTGGGTGTGTACGGGTATAACAATGAGCAGTTCTTC. V gene TRBV4-1 combines with J gene TRBJ2-1; D ambiguous. In germline, CDR1 is MGHRA, CDR2 YSYEKL. With 1 base removed from V and 5 bases from J, the gap between germline ends came to 18 bases. The CDR3 is made up of 17 amino acids.